The following is a T cell receptor (beta chain) sequence with its context. Its antigen remains unknown. The entry originates in a study of T cells in localized non-small cell lung cancer. General observations from the study: The study detected a median approximately 50 of the top 100 tumor clones in adjacent lung. Prolonged overall survival went with higher T cell density in the blood.

The method was immunoSEQ multiplex PCR; TCRdb's version includes in-frame clones alone and lacks a portion of them. The sample yields 130,000 or so clones, 80% to 90% seen once. This clonotype was sampled from a female donor older than 55 with stage I lung adenocarcinoma. The source was peripheral blood, collected before any cancer treatment.

The CDR3 protein is CASSVDWNQPQHF. The CDR3 DNA sequence: TGTGCCAGCAGCGTAGATTGGAATCAGCCCCAGCATTTT. The chain combines TRBV9 with TRBJ1-5, with D hard to call. In germline, CDR1 is SGDLS, CDR2 YYNGEE. The CDR3 runs to 13 residues. Trimming pared 0 bases from V and 4 bases from J, leaving 5 bases between.